The subject of this entry is one T cell receptor beta chain. The antigen is unknown. This CDR3 is built from 17 residues. The ends were cut back, 7 bases at V and 0 bases at J, with 16 bases in the middle. Per the germline V gene, CDR1 is LNHDA and CDR2 is SQIVND (reference sequence). Produced via immunoSEQ multiplex PCR; TCRdb's table is partial and in-frame only. The table lists 150,000 to 200,000 clones, 85% to 90% of them singletons. This sample was included in a study of T cell responses to AZD1222 COVID-19 vaccine. Looking at the study overall: Researchers grouped second doses given at about 4 or about 12 weeks into one pool. The study, taken as a whole, reports: The span of vaccine-associated CD4 TCRs extended across spike, with dominance at 160-218 and 743-854. Clonal diversity was possibly underestimated, and white British individuals and females predominated among donors. Only five to seven individuals given AZD1222 were seropositive at baseline.

The sequencing used peripheral blood, collected on day 0 of AZD1222 vaccination. The origin of this receptor is an adult in good health. This chain connects TRBV19 to TRBJ2-6; D may correspond to TRBD1 or TRBD2 (5 bases each). CDR3 DNA: TGTGCCAGTAAGGTCCCGGGACGGTACTCTGGGGCCAACGTCCTGACTTTC. As protein: CASKVPGRYSGANVLTF. The full variable domain, rest sourced from reference TRBV19 and TRBJ2-6, is DGGITQSPKYLFRKEGQNVTLSCEQNLNHDAMYWYRQDPGQGLRLIYYSQIVNDFQKGDIAEGYSVSREKKESFPLTVTSAQKNPTAFYLCASKVPGRYSGANVLTFGAGSRLTVL.